The T cell receptor beta chain described here comes from a study of T-cell reconstitution after alpha-beta-depleted transplantation in children (dated by TCRdb to the mid-2010s). Describing the broader study: T-cell immune reconstitution after TCRalphabeta/CD19-depleted allogeneic hematopoietic cell transplantation in children was quantitatively tracked in the study by means of TCR repertoire profiling. Findings and caveats that apply to the study as a whole: The apparently early recovery of alphabetaT-cell counts about two months after transplant reportedly depended on only several hundred rapidly expanded clones that came from non-depleted graft cells. The frequencies of hyperexpanded clones fell over the following months, and after one year, T-cell counts and TCRbeta diversity were mostly attributed to newly produced T cells. In some patients, the high TCRbeta diversity seen at day 60 was put down to recipient T cells and intrathymic progenitors that had survived conditioning.

In the paper's terms, the treatment or condition label means: allogeneic hematopoietic cell transplantation with graft depleted of TCRalphabeta T cells and CD19 B cells. TCRalphabeta/CD19-depleted allogeneic hematopoietic cell grafts were given to the transplant recipients, all of whom were children. This clonotype has at least ten counts. The target of this receptor is not known. Base-call qualities are not available, and no considerably larger clone is one nucleotide away. Library preparation used PCR. The sample was run on an Illumina HiSeq 2500. Molecular barcoding was employed in the preparation of TCR libraries, with unique molecular identifiers being used to normalize TCRbeta repertoire quantification. Through fastp at Q25 and MiXCR, TCRdb rebuilt clones from the public reads, retaining in-frame beta chains. Here each entry gathers all rows of one CDR3 protein and keeps the most common genes and DNA. Across this sample there are 280,000 or so distinct CDR3 sequences, with approximately 10% seen only once. Jointly, the top ten make up 23% of the sample.

Specimen: peripheral blood, collected 180 days after TCRalphabeta/CD19-depleted stem cell transplant. The receptor's source is a male patient between 2 and 10 years old who had a stem cell transplant for chronic granulomatous disease, so the T cells may come from the graft donor.

The CDR3 amino acid sequence is: CASRVGLAGPYEQYF. The nucleotides are TGTGCCAGCAGGGTAGGACTAGCGGGGCCCTACGAGCAGTACTTC. The chain uses TRBV6-5 and TRBJ2-7; TRBD2 aligns with 12 central bases. The CDR3 spans 15 residues, from the cysteine through the phenylalanine. Kept here is only the CDR3 DNA, which spans 45 bases and is read in frame from base 1. Unmatched junction bases come to 5, with V trimmed by 6 bases and J by 2 bases. CDR1 and CDR2 are read off the germline V gene as MNHEY and SVGAGI.